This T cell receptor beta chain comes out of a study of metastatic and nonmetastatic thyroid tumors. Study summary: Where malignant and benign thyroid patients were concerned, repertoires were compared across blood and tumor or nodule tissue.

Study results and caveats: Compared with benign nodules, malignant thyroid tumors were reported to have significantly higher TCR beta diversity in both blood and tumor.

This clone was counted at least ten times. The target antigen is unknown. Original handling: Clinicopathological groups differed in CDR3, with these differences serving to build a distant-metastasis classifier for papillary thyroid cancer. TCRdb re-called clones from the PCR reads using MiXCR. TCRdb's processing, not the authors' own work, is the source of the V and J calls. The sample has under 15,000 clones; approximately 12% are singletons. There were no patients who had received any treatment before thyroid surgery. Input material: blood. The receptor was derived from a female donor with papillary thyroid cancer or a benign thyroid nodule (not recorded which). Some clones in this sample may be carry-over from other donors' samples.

CDR3 bases: TGCGCCAGCAGCCCCCGACCCTTTGAAAAACTGTTTTTT. Translated, it gives CASSPRPFEKLFF. The genes are TRBV5-1 and TRBJ1-4; no reliable D call. The CDR3 is 13 residues long. V was clipped by 4 bases and J by 7 bases, with 11 bases between them. Germline V gives CDR1 SGHRS, CDR2 YFSETQ. The variable domain in full, completed from reference TRBV5-1 and TRBJ1-4, reads KAGVTQTPRYLIKTRGQQVTLSCSPISGHRSVSWYQQTPGQGLQFLFEYFSETQRNKGNFPGRFSGRQFSNSRSEMNVSTLELGDSALYLCASSPRPFEKLFFGSGTQLSVL.